This passage covers 20 T cell receptor beta chains from one sample sequenced in a study of T cell responses to AZD1222 COVID-19 vaccine. Clones were read by immunoSEQ multiplex PCR, and TCRdb kept only the in-frame ones, dropping some. The repertoire holds 130,000 or so clones, with more than 85% as singletons. The specimen comprised peripheral blood, sampled on day 0 of AZD1222 vaccination. Receptor source: an adult in good health.

The chain has TRBV2 and TRBJ1-5; the D is unclear. The CDR3 has 15 amino acids. Between the trimmed V and J ends, which lost 0 bases and 5 bases, there was a span of 11 bases. Germline V gene lookup returns CDR1 SNHLY and CDR2 FYNNEI. The CDR3 nucleotides are TGTGCCAGCAGTGAAGCGATCCGTGCAGATCAGCCCCAGCATTTT. Encoded protein: CASSEAIRADQPQHF.

This sequence joins TRBV12-3 or TRBV12-4 and TRBJ2-3, with D perhaps TRBD2 (6 bases). The CDR3 loop spans 13 amino acids. The V end was cut by 6 bases, the J end by 5 bases, with 12 bases between. In nucleotides, the CDR3 is TGTGCCAGCAGCGCCCACGGGGGAGATACGCAGTATTTT. Its protein is CASSAHGGDTQYF.

The gene calls are TRBV3-1 (or the pseudogene TRBV3-2) and TRBJ2-6; the D is unclear. This CDR3 contains 17 residues. Germline CDR1 LGHDT, CDR2 YNNKEL (reference sequence). Trimming removed 1 base at V and 1 base at J, with 11 bases between. CDR3 residues: CASSQGNGRSGANVLTF. CDR3 DNA: TGTGCCAGCAGCCAAGGTAACGGCCGATCTGGGGCCAACGTCCTGACTTTC.

This chain connects TRBV27 to TRBJ1-1, with 8 bases matching TRBD1. The CDR3 length is 18 residues. Losses at the gene ends were 0 bases for V and 2 bases for J; bases not matched to a gene: 11. From germline, CDR1 is MNHEY and CDR2 SMNVEV (reference sequence). The CDR3 DNA sequence: TGTGCCAGCAGTTTATCCCTTTCCGGACAGGGCGGAAACACTGAAGCTTTCTTT. This gives the protein CASSLSLSGQGGNTEAFF.

The chain uses TRBV13 and TRBJ2-5; TRBD1 is a possible D gene (6 bases). Trimming left V 5 bases short and J 4 bases short, with 11 bases between. Germline loops: CDR1 PRHDT, CDR2 FYEKMQ (reference sequence). This CDR3 comprises 13 residues. CDR3 DNA: TGTGCCAGCAGCCAACCAGGGGCAGAGACCCAGTACTTC. Translation gives CASSQPGAETQYF.

This chain connects TRBV6-5 to TRBJ1-2; 10 nucleotides agree with TRBD1. Germline values: CDR1 MNHEY, CDR2 SVGAGI. The V gene end was trimmed by 10 bases and the J gene end by 7 bases; junction bases not matched to a gene: 15. The CDR3 covers 15 residues. The CDR3 here is CATKDRGRGIGGYTF. The CDR3 DNA reads as TGTGCCACCAAAGACAGGGGGCGCGGAATAGGTGGCTACACCTTC.

V is TRBV7-2 and J is TRBJ2-3; D gene uncertain. The ends were cut back, 5 bases at V and 4 bases at J, with 13 bases in the middle. The CDR3 totals 14 residues. Germline lookup yields CDR1 SGHTA and CDR2 FQGNSA. CDR3 residues: CASSIQANPDTQYF. As DNA, the CDR3 is TGTGCCAGCAGCATCCAGGCTAACCCAGATACGCAGTATTTT.

The chain joins TRBV6-5 to TRBJ1-3, with D possibly matching TRBD1 (6 bases). Germline-derived CDR1 and CDR2 are MNHEY and SVGAGI. Between the trimmed V and J ends, which lost 7 bases and 4 bases, there was a span of 17 bases. This CDR3 has 15 amino acids. The CDR3 protein is CASNVHYRDGNTIYF. CDR3 bases: TGTGCCAGCAATGTTCACTACAGGGACGGAAACACCATATATTTT.

The chain uses TRBV6-5 and TRBJ2-3, with 13 positions matching TRBD2. Per the germline V gene, CDR1 is MNHEY and CDR2 is SVGAGI. There are 15 residues in the CDR3. After removal of 6 bases from V and 2 bases from J, the junction contained 2 bases not matched to a gene. CDR3 in amino acids: CASRGLAGYTDTQYF. The CDR3 nucleotides are TGTGCCAGCAGGGGACTAGCGGGGTACACAGATACGCAGTATTTT.

This clone occurred once. V gene TRBV7-2 combines with J gene TRBJ2-1; maybe TRBD2 (6 bases). V was trimmed by 5 bases and J by 13 bases, leaving 12 bases between them. Per the germline V gene, CDR1 is SGHTA and CDR2 is FQGNSA. The CDR3 extends over 11 amino acids. CDR3 loop: CASSPGSPQFF. The CDR3 DNA reads as TGTGCCAGCAGCCCCGGGAGCCCTCAGTTCTTC.

This chain connects TRBV7-2 to TRBJ2-7; 8 nucleotides line up with TRBD1. With 4 bases clipped from V and 5 bases from J, the junction kept 4 bases outside the gene matches. Germline V gene sequence: CDR1 SGHTA, CDR2 FQGNSA. The CDR3 is made up of 13 amino acids. Written as DNA, the CDR3 is TGTGCCAGCAGCTGGACAGGGCGGGACGAGCAGTACTTC. It codes for CASSWTGRDEQYF.

The chain recombines TRBV29-1 with TRBJ1-2; perhaps TRBD1 as D (5 bases). Germline lookup yields CDR1 SQVTM and CDR2 ANQGSEA. The CDR3 sequence is 14 residues long. The V and J ends lost 3 bases and 2 bases respectively, with 13 bases between them. The CDR3 region has the DNA TGCAGCGTTGACATCTTCCCAGGGAACTATGGCTACACCTTC. This sequence encodes CSVDIFPGNYGYTF. Variable domain in full (rest from reference TRBV29-1 and TRBJ1-2): SAVISQKPSRDICQRGTSLTIQCQVDSQVTMMFWYRQQPGQSLTLIATANQGSEATYESGFVIDKFPISRPNLTFSTLTVSNMSPEDSSIYLCSVDIFPGNYGYTFGSGTRLTVV.

Only one count was recorded for this clone. This chain joins TRBV5-6 and TRBJ1-4; D uncertain. The germline V gene encodes CDR1 SGHDT and CDR2 YYEEEE. The CDR3 is 13 residues long. V was clipped by 2 bases and J by 4 bases, with 6 bases between them. CDR3 region: CASSLRNNEKLFF. The CDR3 nucleotides read TGTGCCAGCAGCTTAAGAAATAATGAAAAACTGTTTTTT.

J is TRBJ1-1 and V is TRBV6-5, with D uncertain. The CDR3 spans 14 residues. V shed 0 bases and J shed 1 base, with 6 bases lying between them. Per germline, CDR1 MNHEY and CDR2 SVGAGI. CDR3 DNA sequence: TGTGCCAGCAGTTACTCGAGAGGGAACACTGAAGCTTTCTTT. It specifies CASSYSRGNTEAFF.

This chain links TRBV2 with TRBJ2-3; TRBD1 is a possible D gene (6 bases). From germline, CDR1 is SNHLY and CDR2 FYNNEI. The CDR3 is 17 amino acids. Trimming removed 6 bases from V and 3 bases from J, with 22 bases in between. Here the CDR3 DNA reads TGTGCCAGCAGACCGATGGACAGCACCCGGGGAACAGATACGCAGTATTTT. It specifies CASRPMDSTRGTDTQYF.

The chain has TRBV28 and TRBJ2-1; 10 nucleotides agree with TRBD2. CDR3 length: 16 residues. Germline V gene data show CDR1 as MDHEN and CDR2 as SYDVKM. Germline trimming cut 8 bases from V and 4 bases from J; bases unmatched to any gene: 11. Here the CDR3 DNA reads TGTGCCAGCCAAAGCCCGGCTAGCGGGAGTTACAATGAGCAGTTCTTC. Protein sequence: CASQSPASGSYNEQFF.

The gene calls are TRBV7-9 and TRBJ2-5; 8 bases map to TRBD1. The CDR3 runs to 15 residues. CDR1 SEHNR and CDR2 FQNEAQ come from the germline V gene (reference sequence). The V segment lost 5 bases and the J segment 5 bases; nucleotides outside the gene matches: 10. Written as DNA, the CDR3 is TGTGCCAGCAGCCGACTCACAGGGGGTAGCGAGACCCAGTACTTC. It translates to CASSRLTGGSETQYF.

The V gene is TRBV27, the J gene TRBJ2-2; 12 positions agree with TRBD2. V trimming: 4 bases; J trimming: 2 bases; junction bases outside the gene matches: 8. This CDR3 contains 18 residues. Germline-derived CDR1 and CDR2 are MNHEY and SMNVEV (reference sequence). CDR3 in DNA: TGTGCCAGCAGTTCCGGGACTAGCGGGCGTCTTAACACCGGGGAGCTGTTTTTT. It specifies CASSSGTSGRLNTGELFF.

Concerning this clone: Different DNA sequences within this sample yield the same CDR3. The V gene is TRBV30, the J gene TRBJ1-3; D gene uncertain. With 0 bases removed from V and 4 bases from J, the gap between germline ends came to 4 bases. Germline V gene lookup returns CDR1 GTSNPN and CDR2 SVGIG (reference sequence). The CDR3 covers 12 residues. The chain's CDR3 is CAWSVSGNTIYF. The DNA for the CDR3 is TGTGCCTGGAGTGTTTCGGGAAACACCATATATTTT.

This chain uses TRBV11-2 with TRBJ1-2; maybe TRBD1 (6 bases). Trimming removed 3 bases from V and 5 bases from J, with 16 bases in between. In germline, CDR1 is SGHAT, CDR2 FQNNGV. The CDR3 totals 15 residues. Here the CDR3 reads CASSLGGQGSYGYTF. The CDR3 nucleotides are TGTGCCAGCAGCTTGGGGGGGCAGGGGTCGTATGGCTACACCTTC.